Listed below are T cell receptor beta chains from one sample, sequenced in a study of identifying expanded T cells in peripheral blood. Clones were sequenced by immunoSEQ multiplex PCR, and TCRdb holds only the in-frame ones, with some missing. This sample has 95,000 to 100,000 clones, with around 88% found just once. The sample consisted of blood. Receptor source: a person aged 18 to 70 in good health. Each CDR3 is given with its conserved first and last residue. Fields, in order: J gene, clone size, CDR3 length, V gene, CDR3 protein. Rows give clone size only sometimes, using once, few, many, or a class for an expanded clone.

>TRBJ2-3|-|15|TRBV7-8
CASSLLSGGRDTQYF
>TRBJ2-2|-|15|TRBV4-2
CATKTGISNTGELFF
>TRBJ2-7|-|13|TRBV30
CAWSRDRGREQYF
>TRBJ2-2|-|16|TRBV18
CASSPGGQANTGELFF
>TRBJ2-3|-|15|TRBV6-6
CASSPGTASADTQYF
>TRBJ1-4|once|15|TRBV18
CASSPDRANNEKLFF
>TRBJ2-5|-|13|TRBV6-5
CASSYSTWETQYF
>TRBJ2-5|-|17|TRBV4-2
CASSQEDSPIRVETQYF
>TRBJ1-1|-|15|TRBV19
CASSIYPGSNTEAFF
>TRBJ2-3|-|18|TRBV27
CASTPIDRGPSGTDTQYF
>TRBJ1-3|-|14|TRBV6-5
CASSLTGGGNTIYF
>TRBJ1-5|-|14|TRBV2
CASSPDRGDQPQHF
>TRBJ2-5|-|15|TRBV7-2
CASSYRGATGETQYF
>TRBJ2-1|few|12|TRBV2
CASSEGSDEQFF
>TRBJ1-3|-|15|TRBV6-5
CASTGGQGPGNTIYF
>TRBJ1-6|few|13|TRBV30
CAWEGQGQSPLHF
>TRBJ1-5|-|16|TRBV6-6
CASSYSRGYSNQPQHF
>TRBJ1-4|once|18|TRBV7-8
CASSNPGGSLATNEKLFF
>TRBJ1-3|-|16|TRBV7-2
CASSFNSAFSGNTIYF